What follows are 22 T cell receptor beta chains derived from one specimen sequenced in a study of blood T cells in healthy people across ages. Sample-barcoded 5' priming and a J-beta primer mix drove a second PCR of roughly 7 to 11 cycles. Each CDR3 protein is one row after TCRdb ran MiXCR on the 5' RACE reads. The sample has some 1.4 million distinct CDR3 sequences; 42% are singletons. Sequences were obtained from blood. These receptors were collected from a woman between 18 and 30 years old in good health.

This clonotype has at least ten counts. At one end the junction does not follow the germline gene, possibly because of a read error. CDR3 protein: CASSPTGGNQPQHF. For the CDR3, the DNA is TGTGCCAGCAGCCCGACAGGGGGAAATCAGCCCCAGCATTTT. The chain employs TRBV5-1 and TRBJ1-5, with 9 nucleotides matching TRBD1. The length of the CDR3 is 14 residues. CDR1 is SGHRS, CDR2 YFSETQ, per germline.

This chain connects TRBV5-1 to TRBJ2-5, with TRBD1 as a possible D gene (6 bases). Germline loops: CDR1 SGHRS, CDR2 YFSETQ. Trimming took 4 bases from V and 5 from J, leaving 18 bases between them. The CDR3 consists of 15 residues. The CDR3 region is CASSPRRQAIETQYF. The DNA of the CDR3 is TGCGCCAGCAGCCCCCGTAGACAGGCTATTGAGACCCAGTACTTC.

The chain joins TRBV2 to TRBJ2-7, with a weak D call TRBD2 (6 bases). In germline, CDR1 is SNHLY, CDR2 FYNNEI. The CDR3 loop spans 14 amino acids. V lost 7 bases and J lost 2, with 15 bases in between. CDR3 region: CASMVASVTYEQYF. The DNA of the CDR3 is TGTGCCAGCATGGTAGCTAGCGTTACCTACGAGCAGTACTTC. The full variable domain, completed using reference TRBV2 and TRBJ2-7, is EPEVTQTPSHQVTQMGQEVILRCVPISNHLYFYWYRQILGQKVEFLVSFYNNEISEKSEIFDDQFSVERPDGSNFTLKIRSTKLEDSAMYFCASMVASVTYEQYFGPGTRLTVT.

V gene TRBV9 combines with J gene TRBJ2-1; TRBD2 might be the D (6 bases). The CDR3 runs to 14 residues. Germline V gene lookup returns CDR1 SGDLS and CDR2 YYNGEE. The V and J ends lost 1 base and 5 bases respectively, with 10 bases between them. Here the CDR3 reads CASSVLAGNNEQFF. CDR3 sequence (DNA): TGTGCCAGCAGCGTACTGGCGGGGAACAATGAGCAGTTCTTC.

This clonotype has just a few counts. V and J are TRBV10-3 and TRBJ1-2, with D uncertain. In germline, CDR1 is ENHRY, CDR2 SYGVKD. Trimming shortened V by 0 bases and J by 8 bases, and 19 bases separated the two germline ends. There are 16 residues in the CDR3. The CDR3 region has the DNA TGTGCCATCAGTGAGTCTCGGGAGGTTTCTGCCTGGGGCTACACCTTC. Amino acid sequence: CAISESREVSAWGYTF.

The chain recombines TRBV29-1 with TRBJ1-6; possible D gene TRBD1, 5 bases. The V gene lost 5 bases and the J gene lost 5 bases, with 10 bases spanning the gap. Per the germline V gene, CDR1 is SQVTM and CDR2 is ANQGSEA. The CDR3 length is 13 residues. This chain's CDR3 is CSVLIGDNSPLHF. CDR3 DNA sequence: TGCAGCGTTCTGATAGGGGATAATTCACCCCTCCACTTT.

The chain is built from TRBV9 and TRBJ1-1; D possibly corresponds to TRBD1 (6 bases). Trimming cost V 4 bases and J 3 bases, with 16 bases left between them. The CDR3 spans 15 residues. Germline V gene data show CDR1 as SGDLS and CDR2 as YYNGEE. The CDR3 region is CASSPRDKGDTEAFF. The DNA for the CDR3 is TGTGCCAGCAGCCCCCGGGACAAGGGGGACACTGAAGCTTTCTTT. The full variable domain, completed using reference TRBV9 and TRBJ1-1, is DSGVTQTPKHLITATGQRVTLRCSPRSGDLSVYWYQQSLDQGLQFLIQYYNGEERAKGNILERFSAQQFPDLHSELNLSSLELGDSALYFCASSPRDKGDTEAFFGQGTRLTVV.

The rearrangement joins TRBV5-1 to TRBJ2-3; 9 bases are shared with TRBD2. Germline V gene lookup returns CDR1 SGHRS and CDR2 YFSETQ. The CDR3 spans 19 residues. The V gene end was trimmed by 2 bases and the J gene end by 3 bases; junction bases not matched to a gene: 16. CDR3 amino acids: CASSFLTSGARNRTDTQYF. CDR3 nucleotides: TGCGCCAGCAGCTTTTTGACTAGCGGAGCTAGGAACCGGACAGATACGCAGTATTTT.

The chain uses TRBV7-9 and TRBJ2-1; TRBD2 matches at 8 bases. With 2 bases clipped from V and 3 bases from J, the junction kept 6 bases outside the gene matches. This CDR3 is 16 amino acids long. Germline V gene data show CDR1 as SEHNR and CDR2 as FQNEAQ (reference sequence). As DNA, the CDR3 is TGTGCCAGCAGCTTATACCAAGCGGGAGTCTACAATGAGCAGTTCTTC. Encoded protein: CASSLYQAGVYNEQFF.

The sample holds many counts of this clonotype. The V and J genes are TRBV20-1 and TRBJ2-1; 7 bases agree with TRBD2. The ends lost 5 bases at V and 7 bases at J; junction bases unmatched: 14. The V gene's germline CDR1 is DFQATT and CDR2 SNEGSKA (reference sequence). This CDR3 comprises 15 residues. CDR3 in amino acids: CSASQRKGLVNEQFF. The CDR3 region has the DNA TGCAGTGCTTCACAACGAAAAGGACTAGTTAATGAGCAGTTCTTC.

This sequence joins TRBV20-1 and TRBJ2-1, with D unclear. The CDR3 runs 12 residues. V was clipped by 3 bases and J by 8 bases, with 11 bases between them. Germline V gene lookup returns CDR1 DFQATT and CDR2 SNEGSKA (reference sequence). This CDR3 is CSARDGIDEQFF. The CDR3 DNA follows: TGCAGTGCTAGGGATGGAATCGATGAGCAGTTCTTC.

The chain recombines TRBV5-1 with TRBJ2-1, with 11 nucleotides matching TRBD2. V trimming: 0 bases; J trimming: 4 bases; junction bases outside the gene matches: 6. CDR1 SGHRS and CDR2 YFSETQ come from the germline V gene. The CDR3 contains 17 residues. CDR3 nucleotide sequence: TGCGCCAGCAGCTTGGCCCCTAGCGGGGGGACATACAATGAGCAGTTCTTC. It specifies CASSLAPSGGTYNEQFF.

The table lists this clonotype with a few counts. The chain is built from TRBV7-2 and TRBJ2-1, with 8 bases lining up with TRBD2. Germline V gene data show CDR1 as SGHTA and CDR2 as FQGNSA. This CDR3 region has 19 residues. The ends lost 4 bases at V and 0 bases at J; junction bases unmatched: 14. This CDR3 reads CASSSPDRREASSYNEQFF. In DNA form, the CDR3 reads TGTGCCAGCAGCTCCCCCGACAGGCGGGAGGCCAGCTCCTACAATGAGCAGTTCTTC. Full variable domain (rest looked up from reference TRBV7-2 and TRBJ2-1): GAGVSQSPSNKVTEKGKDVELRCDPISGHTALYWYRQSLGQGLEFLIYFQGNSAPDKSGLPSDRFSAERTGGSVSTLTIQRTQQEDSAVYLCASSSPDRREASSYNEQFFGPGTRLTVL.

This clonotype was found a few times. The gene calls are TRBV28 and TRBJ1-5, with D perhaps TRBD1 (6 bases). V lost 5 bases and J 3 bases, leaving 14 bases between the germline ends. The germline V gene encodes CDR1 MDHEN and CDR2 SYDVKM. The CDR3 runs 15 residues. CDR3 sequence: CASSLEQGNNQPQHF. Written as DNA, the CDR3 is TGTGCCAGCAGTCTTGAACAGGGTAACAATCAGCCCCAGCATTTT.

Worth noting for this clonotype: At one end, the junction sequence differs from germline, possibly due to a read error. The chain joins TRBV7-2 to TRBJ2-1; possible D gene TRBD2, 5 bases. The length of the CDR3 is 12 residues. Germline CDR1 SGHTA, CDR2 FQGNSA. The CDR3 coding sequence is TGTGCCTCCCGATTCAGCGGTAATGGGCAGTTCTTC. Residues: CASRFSGNGQFF.

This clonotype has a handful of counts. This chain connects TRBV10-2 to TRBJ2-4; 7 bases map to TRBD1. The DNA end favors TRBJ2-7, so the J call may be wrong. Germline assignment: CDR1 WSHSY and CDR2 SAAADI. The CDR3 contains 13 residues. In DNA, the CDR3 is TGCGCCAGCAACCCGGGACAGCCACCCGAGCAGTACTTC. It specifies CASNPGQPPEQYF.

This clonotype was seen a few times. The CDR3 coding sequence is TGTGCCAGCACCCGGAAGGGAAGTGAGCAGTTCTTC. Translated, it gives CASTRKGSEQFF. The chain has TRBV12-3 or TRBV12-4 and TRBJ2-1, with D unclear. V lost 7 bases and J lost 9, with 13 bases in between. This CDR3 has 12 amino acids.

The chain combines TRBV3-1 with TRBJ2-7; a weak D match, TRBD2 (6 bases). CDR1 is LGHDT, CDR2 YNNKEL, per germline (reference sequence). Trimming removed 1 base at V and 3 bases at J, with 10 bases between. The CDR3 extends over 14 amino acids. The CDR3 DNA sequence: TGTGCCAGCAGCCAAGGTGCGGGGATCTACGAGCAGTACTTC. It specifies CASSQGAGIYEQYF.

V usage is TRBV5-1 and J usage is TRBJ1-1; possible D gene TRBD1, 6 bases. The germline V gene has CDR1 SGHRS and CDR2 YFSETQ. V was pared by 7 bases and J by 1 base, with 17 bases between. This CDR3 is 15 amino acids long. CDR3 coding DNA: TGCGCCAGCGGAGGTTTGACAGGAACGAACACTGAAGCTTTCTTT. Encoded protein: CASGGLTGTNTEAFF.

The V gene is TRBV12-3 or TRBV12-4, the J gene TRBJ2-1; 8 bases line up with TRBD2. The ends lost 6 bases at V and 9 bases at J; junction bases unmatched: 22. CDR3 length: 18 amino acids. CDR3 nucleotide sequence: TGTGCCAGCAGCCCAAATTCGGGGGGGGCAGGTTTAGGCTGTGAGCAGTTCTTC. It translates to CASSPNSGGAGLGCEQFF.

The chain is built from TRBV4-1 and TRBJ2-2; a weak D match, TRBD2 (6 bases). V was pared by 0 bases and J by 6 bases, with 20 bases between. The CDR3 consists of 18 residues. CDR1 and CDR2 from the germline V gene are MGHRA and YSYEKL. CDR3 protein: CASSQDFAGSFESGELFF. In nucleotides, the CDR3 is TGCGCCAGCAGCCAAGATTTCGCCGGGAGCTTTGAATCCGGGGAGCTGTTTTTT.

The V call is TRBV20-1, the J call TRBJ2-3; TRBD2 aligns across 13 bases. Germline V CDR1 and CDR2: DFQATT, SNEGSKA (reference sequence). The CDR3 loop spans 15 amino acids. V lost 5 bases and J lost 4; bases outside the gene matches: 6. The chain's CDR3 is CSAELAGGPADTQYF. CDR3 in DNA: TGCAGTGCTGAACTAGCGGGAGGGCCGGCAGATACGCAGTATTTT.